These T cell receptor beta chains were read from a single sample in a study of cytomegalovirus exposure and HLA in healthy donors. Only in-frame clones appear in the TCRdb table, and some are missing; sequencing was by immunoSEQ multiplex PCR. The sample lists about 40,000 clones, roughly 88% occurring once. The sample taken for sequencing was PBMCs. The origin of the receptors is a woman aged 35 to 49 in good health and CMV-seropositive. CDR3s include the opening cysteine and the closing phenylalanine or tryptophan.

v_call | cdr3_aa
TRBV5-6 | CASSSSSYNSPLHF
TRBV2 | CASSPRGGPEDIQYF
TRBV9 | CASSPGTGGSQPQHF
TRBV6-1 | CASSETGTGSYEQYF
TRBV20-1 | CSPYFRDTQYF
TRBV7-2 | CASSTEGVQFF
TRBV2 | CASNLQGGSEQYF
TRBV6-1 | CASSATTRYGYGYTF
TRBV10-1 | CASSESGDRVAFF
TRBV6-1 | CASSRDSPAYGYTF
TRBV28 | CATGTGNQPQHF
TRBV19 | CASSLVSGGASTQYF
TRBV6-5 | CASSPAGANTGELFF
TRBV28 | CASSLPGGTQRTQYF
TRBV4-3 | CASSPPGGTYGYTF
TRBV7-2 | CASSFGTSPNNEQFF
TRBV2 | CASREWETQYF
TRBV6-5 | CASSYRRIGNEQFF
TRBV5-1 | CASSPTSGGAHEQYF
TRBV5-1 | CASSLDRESGYTF
TRBV11-1 | CASSQPGERNIQYF
TRBV5-1 | CASSLAGQGSSGELFF
TRBV4-3 | CASRTSGGLNTGELFF
TRBV28 | CASSSSQGARFLGYTF
TRBV5-4 | CASSFDRASTEAFF
TRBV6-1 | CASSEVQGESTEAFF
TRBV28 | CASSLDRLNSPLHF
TRBV7-2 | CASSLGLAGGRETQYF
TRBV27 | CASSRRQGAAYEQYF
TRBV10-3 | CAIRGRANYGYTF
TRBV19 | CASGLETQYF
TRBV19 | CASSIPSGSCNEQFF
TRBV5-1 | CASSNGQGAWETQYF
TRBV9 | CASSPTGTAPEKLFF
TRBV5-1 | CASSWSGETYGYTF
TRBV7-2 | CASSLAVALAEQFF
TRBV6-5 | CASSYAEHTEAFF
TRBV6-5 | CASSYGALNTEAFF
TRBV19 | CASSPRDREGLTLHF
TRBV19 | CASTWEALGAAEAFF
TRBV2 | CASSEGPNTEAFF
TRBV7-6 | CASSPGIGPFSSYNSPLHF
TRBV6-1 | CASSEAVGTANTGELFF
TRBV5-8 | CASSFGTSGYTDTQYF
TRBV9 | CASSWPLSF
TRBV7-7 | CASSPGLAGGSTGELFF
TRBV7-9 | CASSLGGKGRTDTQYF
TRBV7-9 | CASSSGTQYF